A selection of T cell receptor beta chains follows, all from one sample in a study of CD8+CD57+ T cells in acquired aplastic anemia. From the reads, TCRdb called clonotypes with MiXCR, one entry per CDR3 protein. The table lists about 98,000 distinct CDR3 sequences, around 68% of them singletons. Sequenced: sorted CD4+, CD8+, or CD8+CD57+ T cells (not recorded which) from PBMCs. These receptors came from a human donor with aplastic anemia. Both conserved end residues are part of each CDR3. D genes are given only for firm matches. Some rows have no size entry. The others give once, few or many, or a class for an expanded clone.

v_call	d_call	clone_size	j_call	cdr3_aa	cdr3_nt
TRBV10-2	TRBD1	few	TRBJ1-6	CASWGGTGGDSPLHF	TGCGCCAGCTGGGGTGGGACAGGGGGAGATTCACCCCTCCACTTT
TRBV2	TRBD2	NA	TRBJ2-7	CASSEPSGASYEQYF	TGTGCCAGCAGTGAACCTAGCGGGGCGTCCTACGAGCAGTACTTC
TRBV5-1	NA	NA	TRBJ1-6	CASSLRGRDNSPLHF	TGCGCCAGCAGCTTGAGGGGACGGGATAATTCACCCCTCCACTTT
TRBV15	TRBD1	few	TRBJ2-7	CATSRDQGAREQYF	TGTGCCACCAGCAGAGATCAGGGGGCGCGTGAGCAGTACTTC
TRBV10-3	NA	few	TRBJ1-4	CAIRQALWEKLFF	TGTGCCATCAGACAGGCTCTCTGGGAAAAACTGTTTTTT
TRBV29-1	TRBD2	NA	TRBJ2-3	CSGAGTSGGSTDTQYF	TGCAGCGGAGCCGGGACTAGCGGGGGTAGCACAGATACGCAGTATTTT
TRBV7-2	TRBD1	NA	TRBJ1-1	CASSPWTGLNTEAFF	TGTGCCAGCAGCCCGTGGACAGGGTTGAACACTGAAGCTTTCTTT
TRBV6-5	NA	once	TRBJ1-4	CASSSGYEKLFF	TGTGCCAGCAGTTCAGGGTACGAAAAACTGTTTTTT
TRBV5-1	NA	once	TRBJ2-7	CASSSEISYEQYF	TGCGCCAGCAGCTCCGAGATCTCCTACGAGCAGTACTTC
TRBV10-1	NA	NA	TRBJ2-1	CASSALSKSYNEQFF	TGCGCCAGCAGTGCTCTTTCTAAATCCTACAATGAGCAGTTCTTC
TRBV29-1	NA	NA	TRBJ1-4	CSATRDEKLFF	TGCAGCGCCACAAGGGATGAAAAACTGTTTTTT
TRBV25-1	TRBD1	NA	TRBJ1-1	CASSDSAGGAEAFF	TGTGCCAGCAGTGATTCGGCAGGGGGCGCTGAAGCTTTCTTT
TRBV6-1	TRBD2	many	TRBJ2-1	CASSELVGGGSYNEQFF	TGTGCCAGCAGTGAACTAGTGGGCGGGGGAAGCTACAATGAGCAGTTCTTC
TRBV9	TRBD2	NA	TRBJ2-1	CASSVAGTSVYNEQFF	TGTGCCAGCAGCGTAGCAGGGACTAGCGTATACAATGAGCAGTTCTTC
TRBV7-9	NA	once	TRBJ2-3	CASSVTGDTQYF	TGTGCCAGCAGCGTCACAGGAGATACGCAGTATTTT
TRBV13	NA	NA	TRBJ2-5	CASSLEGIETQYF	TGTGCCAGCAGCTTGGAGGGAATCGAGACCCAGTACTTC
TRBV7-8	NA	NA	TRBJ2-7	CASSLFAYEQYF	TGTGCCAGCAGCTTATTCGCCTACGAGCAGTACTTC
TRBV10-3	NA	NA	TRBJ1-4	CAIKDGSAGNEKLFF	TGTGCCATCAAGGACGGGAGCGCCGGCAATGAAAAACTGTTTTTT
TRBV5-1	TRBD2	few	TRBJ2-7	CASSPTAGARYEQYF	TGCGCCAGCAGCCCGACGGCGGGAGCTCGGTACGAGCAGTACTTC
TRBV20-1	TRBD2	NA	TRBJ2-3	CSALAGGGDTQYF	TGCAGTGCCCTAGCGGGGGGAGGTGATACGCAGTATTTT
TRBV7-2	TRBD1	NA	TRBJ2-7	CASREDRVHEQYF	TGTGCCAGCAGGGAGGACAGGGTCCACGAGCAGTACTTC
TRBV2	TRBD2	medium-sized	TRBJ2-1	CASSVDGGGYNEQFF	TGTGCCAGCAGTGTTGATGGCGGGGGCTACAATGAGCAGTTCTTC
TRBV7-8	TRBD1	once	TRBJ2-1	CASSLGNRGGYNEQFF	TGTGCCAGCAGCTTAGGGAACAGGGGTGGCTACAATGAGCAGTTCTTC
TRBV15	TRBD2	few	TRBJ2-1	CATSRPIGTSGSSEQFF	TGTGCCACCAGCAGACCCATCGGGACTAGCGGGAGCAGTGAGCAGTTCTTC
TRBV9	TRBD1	NA	TRBJ2-7	CASSEGGTGGSYEQYF	TGTGCCAGCAGCGAAGGGGGGACAGGGGGGTCCTACGAGCAGTACTTC
TRBV9	NA	NA	TRBJ2-6	CASSVGGLISGANVLTF	TGTGCCAGCAGCGTCGGGGGCTTAATCTCTGGGGCCAACGTCCTGACTTTC
TRBV7-2	NA	many	TRBJ2-7	CASSRGQPYEQYF	TGTGCCAGCAGCAGAGGACAGCCCTACGAGCAGTACTTC
TRBV9	NA	once	TRBJ2-7	CASSSGPPYEQYF	TGTGCCAGCAGCTCTGGTCCCCCTTACGAGCAGTACTTC
TRBV6-1	NA	once	TRBJ1-6	CASAWQGSNSPLHF	TGTGCCAGCGCCTGGCAGGGCTCTAATTCACCCCTCCACTTT
TRBV20-1	TRBD2	NA	TRBJ2-5	CSAPNVGGVETQYF	TGCAGTGCTCCCAACGTGGGGGGGGTGGAGACCCAGTACTTC
TRBV7-2	NA	NA	TRBJ1-2	CASSGVGYTF	TGTGCCAGCTCGGGGGTTGGCTACACCTTC
TRBV29-1	TRBD1	once	TRBJ1-1	CSVVRWDRKMNTEAFF	TGCAGCGTTGTAAGGTGGGACAGAAAGATGAACACTGAAGCTTTCTTT
TRBV18	TRBD1	once	TRBJ1-2	CASSRDRGRWTYGYTF	TGTGCCAGCTCCCGGGACAGGGGGCGCTGGACCTATGGCTACACCTTC
TRBV20-1	NA	NA	TRBJ2-6	CSATLAGANVLTF	TGCAGTGCTACCCTAGCTGGGGCCAACGTCCTGACTTTC
TRBV6-4	TRBD2	many	TRBJ2-3	CASSELADTSTDTQYF	TGTGCCAGCAGTGAACTAGCGGATACTAGCACAGATACGCAGTATTTT
TRBV19	NA	NA	TRBJ1-2	CASRLGQGGYTF	TGTGCCAGTAGATTGGGGCAGGGTGGCTACACCTTC
TRBV7-6	NA	NA	TRBJ2-1	CASSLLGGGQFF	TGTGCCAGCAGCTTATTAGGGGGTGGTCAGTTCTTC
TRBV6-1	NA	NA	TRBJ2-3	CASSTFEGRVDTQYF	TGTGCCAGCAGTACTTTTGAGGGGCGGGTAGATACGCAGTATTTT
TRBV29-1	TRBD2	NA	TRBJ2-7	CSVLAASYEQYF	TGCAGCGTACTAGCGGCTTCCTACGAGCAGTACTTC
TRBV10-3	TRBD1	NA	TRBJ1-2	CAISPGQDFYGYTF	TGTGCCATCAGCCCGGGACAGGACTTCTATGGCTACACCTTC
TRBV24-1	TRBD1	NA	TRBJ2-5	CATSDLNRGETQYF	TGTGCCACCAGTGATTTGAACAGGGGAGAGACCCAGTACTTC
TRBV24-1	TRBD2	once	TRBJ2-5	CVTSENSGFEETQYF	TGTGTCACCAGCGAGAATAGCGGGTTCGAAGAGACCCAGTACTTC
TRBV10-2	NA	NA	TRBJ1-2	CASRGQQLNYGYTF	TGCGCCAGCCGGGGACAACAGCTAAACTATGGCTACACCTTC
TRBV5-5	NA	NA	TRBJ2-3	CASSLDSTDTQYF	TGTGCCAGCAGCTTGGATAGCACAGATACGCAGTATTTT
TRBV19	NA	few	TRBJ2-5	CASSGTYQETQYF	TGTGCCAGTAGTGGGACATACCAAGAGACCCAGTACTTC
TRBV29-1	TRBD1	few	TRBJ1-1	CSVLTGIEAFF	TGCAGCGTGTTGACAGGGATTGAAGCTTTCTTT
TRBV5-6	TRBD1	many	TRBJ2-5	CASSLARQGKETQYF	TGTGCCAGCAGCTTGGCCCGACAGGGTAAAGAGACCCAGTACTTC
TRBV9	TRBD1	NA	TRBJ2-1	CASSSDRSSYNEQFF	TGTGCCAGCAGCTCGGACAGGAGCTCCTACAATGAGCAGTTCTTC
TRBV2	NA	NA	TRBJ2-7	CASSEDWTITYEQYF	TGTGCCAGCAGTGAGGACTGGACGATAACCTACGAGCAGTACTTC
TRBV9	TRBD1	NA	TRBJ1-2	CASGDRGDGYTF	TGTGCCAGCGGGGACAGGGGGGATGGCTACACCTTC
TRBV7-9	NA	NA	TRBJ2-5	CASSLAGGEETQYF	TGTGCCAGCAGCTTAGCGGGGGGTGAAGAGACCCAGTACTTC
TRBV5-1	NA	NA	TRBJ1-6	CASSLARAGSPLHF	TGCGCCAGCAGCTTGGCTCGGGCGGGGTCACCCCTCCACTTT
TRBV13	TRBD1	NA	TRBJ1-6	CASSLAGQGYSPLHF	TGTGCCAGCAGCTTAGCTGGACAGGGGTATTCACCCCTCCACTTT
TRBV2	TRBD1	medium-sized	TRBJ2-1	CAGQGNEQFF	TGTGCCGGACAGGGGAATGAGCAGTTCTTC
TRBV15	NA	NA	TRBJ2-7	CATSRAGTYEQYF	TGTGCCACCAGCAGAGCAGGGACGTACGAGCAGTACTTC
TRBV7-3	NA	NA	TRBJ2-5	CASSRTVFETQYF	TGTGCCAGCAGCCGGACAGTTTTTGAGACCCAGTACTTC